This T cell receptor (beta chain) came from a study of radiotherapy plus CTLA-4 blockade in lung cancer. The overall study: An objective response was seen in 18% of patients, and disease control in less than 40%. General observations from the study: Radiotherapy with ipilimumab was followed by blood expansion of tumor-derived clones.

Libraries were prepared by immunoSEQ multiplex PCR; TCRdb keeps only in-frame clonotypes and omits some of them. This repertoire shows about 36,000 clones, around 77% found once; its top ten account for 11%. About this clone: Its antigen is currently unknown. At one end, the junction sequence differs from germline, possibly due to a read error.

The receptor was isolated from a human donor with non-small cell lung cancer who had stable disease on radiotherapy plus ipilimumab. Sequences were derived from peripheral blood, sampled from a patient treated with radiotherapy plus ipilimumab.

In nucleotides, the CDR3 is TGTGCCAGCAGCGCGGGACCTGGAGACACCATATATTTT. This gives the protein CASSAGPGDTIYF. The chain links TRBV5-5 to TRBJ1-3; D perhaps matches TRBD1 (5 bases). This CDR3 has 13 residues. CDR1 and CDR2 from the germline V gene are SGHKS and YYEKEE (reference sequence).